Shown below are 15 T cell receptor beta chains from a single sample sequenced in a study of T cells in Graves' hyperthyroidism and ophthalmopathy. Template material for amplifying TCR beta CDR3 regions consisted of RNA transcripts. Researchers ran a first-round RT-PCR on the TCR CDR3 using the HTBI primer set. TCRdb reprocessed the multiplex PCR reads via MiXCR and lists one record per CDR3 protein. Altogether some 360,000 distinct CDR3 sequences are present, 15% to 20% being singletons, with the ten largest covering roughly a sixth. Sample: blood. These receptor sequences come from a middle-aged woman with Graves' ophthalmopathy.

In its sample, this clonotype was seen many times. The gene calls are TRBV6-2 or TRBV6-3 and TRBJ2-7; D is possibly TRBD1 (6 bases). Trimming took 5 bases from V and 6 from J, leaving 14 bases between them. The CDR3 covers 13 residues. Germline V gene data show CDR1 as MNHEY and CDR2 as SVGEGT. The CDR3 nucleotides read TGTGCCAGCAGTCTCATCCCAGGGGTCGAGCAGTACTTC. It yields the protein CASSLIPGVEQYF.

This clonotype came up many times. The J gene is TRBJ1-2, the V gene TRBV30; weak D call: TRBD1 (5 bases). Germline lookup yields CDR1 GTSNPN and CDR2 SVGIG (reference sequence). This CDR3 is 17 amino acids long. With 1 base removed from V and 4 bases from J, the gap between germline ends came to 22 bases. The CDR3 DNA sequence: TGTGCCTGGAGTGGATCAGGGAGTATTTGGAGTTTCTATGGCTACACCTTC. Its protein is CAWSGSGSIWSFYGYTF.

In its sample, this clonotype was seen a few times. DNA for the CDR3: TGTGCCAGCAGTAGTCTCGTTAACTCCTACGAGCAGTACTTC. This encodes CASSSLVNSYEQYF. The rearrangement uses TRBV6-1 and TRBJ2-7; D call uncertain. The V and J ends lost 5 bases and 0 bases respectively, with 11 bases between them. In germline, CDR1 is MNHNS, CDR2 SASEGT. The CDR3 sequence is 14 residues long.

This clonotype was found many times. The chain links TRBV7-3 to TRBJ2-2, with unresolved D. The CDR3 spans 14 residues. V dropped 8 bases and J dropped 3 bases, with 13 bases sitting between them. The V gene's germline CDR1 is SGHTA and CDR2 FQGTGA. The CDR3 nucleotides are TGTGCCAGCGGGTCCAACAGTTACACCGGGGAGCTGTTTTTT. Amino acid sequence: CASGSNSYTGELFF.

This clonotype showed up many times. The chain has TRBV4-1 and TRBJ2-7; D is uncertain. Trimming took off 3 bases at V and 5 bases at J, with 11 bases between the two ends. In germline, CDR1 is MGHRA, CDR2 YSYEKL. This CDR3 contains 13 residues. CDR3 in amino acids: CASSQFVYNEQYF. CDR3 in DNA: TGCGCCAGCAGCCAGTTTGTATATAACGAGCAGTACTTC.

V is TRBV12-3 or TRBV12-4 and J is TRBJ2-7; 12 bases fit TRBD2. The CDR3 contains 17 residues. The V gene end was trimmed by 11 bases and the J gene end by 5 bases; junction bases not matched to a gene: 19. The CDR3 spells CAGFPPRLAGDSDEQYF. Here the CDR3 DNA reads TGTGCCGGCTTCCCCCCCAGACTAGCGGGAGATTCGGACGAGCAGTACTTC.

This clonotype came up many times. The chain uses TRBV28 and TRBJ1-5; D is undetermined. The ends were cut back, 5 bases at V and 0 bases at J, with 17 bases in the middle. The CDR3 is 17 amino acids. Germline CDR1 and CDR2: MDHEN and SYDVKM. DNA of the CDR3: TGTGCCAGCAGTCCCAACCAGTTGACGGTTAGCAATCAGCCCCAGCATTTT. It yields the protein CASSPNQLTVSNQPQHF.

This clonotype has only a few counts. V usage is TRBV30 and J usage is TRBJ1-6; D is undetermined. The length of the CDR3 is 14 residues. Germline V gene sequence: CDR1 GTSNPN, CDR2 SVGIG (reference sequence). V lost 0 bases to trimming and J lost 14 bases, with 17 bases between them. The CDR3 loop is CAWSVPTAGGSLHF. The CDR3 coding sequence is TGTGCCTGGAGTGTACCTACGGCGGGCGGGTCCCTCCACTTT.

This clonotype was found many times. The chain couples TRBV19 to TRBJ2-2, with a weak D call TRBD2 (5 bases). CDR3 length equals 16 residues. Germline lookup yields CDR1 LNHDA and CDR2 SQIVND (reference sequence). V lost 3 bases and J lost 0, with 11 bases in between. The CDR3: CASSIRAASNTGELFF. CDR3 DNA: TGTGCCAGTAGTATCAGAGCGGCCTCGAACACCGGGGAGCTGTTTTTT.

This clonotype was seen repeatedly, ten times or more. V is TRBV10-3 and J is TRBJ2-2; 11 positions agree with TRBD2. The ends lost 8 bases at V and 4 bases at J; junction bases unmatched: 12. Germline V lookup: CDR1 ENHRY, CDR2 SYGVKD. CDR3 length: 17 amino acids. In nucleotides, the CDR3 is TGTGCCATCGGGTACAATAGCGGGAGGGCCCCCACCGGGGAGCTGTTTTTT. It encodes CAIGYNSGRAPTGELFF.

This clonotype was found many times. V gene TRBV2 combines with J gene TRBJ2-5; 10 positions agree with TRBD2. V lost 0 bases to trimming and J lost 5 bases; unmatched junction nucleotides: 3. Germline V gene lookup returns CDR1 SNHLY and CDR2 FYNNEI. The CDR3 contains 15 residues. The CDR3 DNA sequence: TGTGCCAGCAGTGAAGCGGGACTAGCGTCGGAGACCCAGTACTTC. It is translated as CASSEAGLASETQYF.

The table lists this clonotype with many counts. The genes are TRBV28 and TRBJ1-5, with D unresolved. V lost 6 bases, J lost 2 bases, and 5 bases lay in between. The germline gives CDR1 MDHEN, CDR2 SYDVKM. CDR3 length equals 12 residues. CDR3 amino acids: CASRRGNQPQHF. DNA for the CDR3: TGTGCCAGCAGGCGGGGCAATCAGCCCCAGCATTTT. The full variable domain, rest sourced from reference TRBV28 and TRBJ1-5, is DVKVTQSSRYLVKRTGEKVFLECVQDMDHENMFWYRQDPGLGLRLIYFSYDVKMKEKGDIPEGYSVSREKKERFSLILESASTNQTSMYLCASRRGNQPQHFGDGTRLSIL.

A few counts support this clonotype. The CDR3 reads CASTGVAYEQYF. The CDR3 DNA reads as TGTGCCTCCACAGGGGTAGCCTACGAGCAGTACTTC. This chain connects TRBV30 to TRBJ2-7, with TRBD1 matching 7 bases. CDR1 GTSNPN and CDR2 SVGIG come from the germline V gene (reference sequence). The CDR3 length is 12 residues. V shed 7 bases and J 2 bases; nucleotides not matched to a gene: 5.

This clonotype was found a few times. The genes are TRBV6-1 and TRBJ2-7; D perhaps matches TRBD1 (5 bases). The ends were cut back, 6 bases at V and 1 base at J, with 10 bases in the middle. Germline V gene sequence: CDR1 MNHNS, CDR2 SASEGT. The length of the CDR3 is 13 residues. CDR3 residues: CASRSQGSYEQYF. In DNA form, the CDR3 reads TGTGCCAGCAGGTCCCAGGGATCCTACGAGCAGTACTTC.

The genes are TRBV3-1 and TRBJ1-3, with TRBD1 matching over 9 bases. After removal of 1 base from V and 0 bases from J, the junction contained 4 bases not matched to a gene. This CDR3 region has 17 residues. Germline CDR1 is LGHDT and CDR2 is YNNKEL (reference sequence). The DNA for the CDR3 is TGTGCCAGCAGCCAAGGGACAGGGGCCAGCTCTGGAAACACCATATATTTT. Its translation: CASSQGTGASSGNTIYF.